Listed below are T cell receptor beta chains from one sample, sequenced in a study of blood T cell repertoires in COVID-19. Profiling relied on immunoSEQ multiplex PCR, and the TCRdb table lists in-frame clones only, not all of them. The sample includes 200,000 to 250,000 clones, approximately 80% of them seen just once. Sequenced: PBMCs or T cells enriched from blood (not recorded which). Receptors originate from a man aged 55 to 69 who had recovered from COVID-19. CDR3s include the opening cysteine and the closing phenylalanine or tryptophan. D genes are given only for firm matches. Size is omitted from some rows. Given values are once, few, many or a class for expanded clones.

TRBV9	16	TRBJ2-1	-	TRBD2	CASSVGRGASSTEQFF	TGTGCCAGCAGCGTAGGGCGGGGGGCCTCCTCCACTGAGCAGTTCTTC
TRBV5-4	13	TRBJ2-7	once	-	CASSRDTSYEQYF	TGTGCCAGCAGCCGGGACACCTCCTACGAGCAGTACTTC
TRBV6-5	13	TRBJ2-5	once	TRBD1	CACSRGLEETQYF	TGTGCTTGTAGTAGGGGGCTCGAGGAGACCCAGTACTTC
TRBV27	15	TRBJ2-7	many	TRBD1	CASSLAGQGVYEQYF	TGTGCCAGCAGTTTAGCTGGACAGGGCGTCTACGAGCAGTACTTC
TRBV7-2	13	TRBJ1-2	-	-	CASSLRESYGYTF	TGTGCCAGCAGCTTAAGGGAGAGCTATGGCTACACCTTC
TRBV7-9	13	TRBJ2-5	-	-	CASSQGGKGTQYF	TGTGCCAGCAGCCAGGGAGGAAAGGGGACCCAGTACTTC
TRBV3-1/TRBV3-2	14	TRBJ2-7	-	-	CASSHITFSYEQYF	TGTGCCAGCAGCCACATAACATTCTCCTACGAGCAGTACTTC
TRBV2	14	TRBJ1-4	-	TRBD1	CASRTGVTNEKLFF	TGTGCCAGCAGAACAGGGGTGACTAATGAAAAACTGTTTTTT
TRBV7-6	13	TRBJ1-6	many	TRBD1	CASSLTGSSPLHF	TGTGCCAGCAGCCTGACAGGGAGTTCACCCCTCCACTTT
TRBV7-2	15	TRBJ1-1	once	-	CASSLASGPPDEAFF	TGTGCCAGCAGCTTAGCCTCAGGGCCCCCAGATGAAGCTTTCTTT
TRBV9	17	TRBJ2-3	few	-	CASSVGTAGSGTDTQYF	TGTGCCAGCAGCGTAGGGACGGCGGGGAGCGGGACAGATACGCAGTATTTT
TRBV20-1	14	TRBJ1-2	once	-	CSASIYRVGYGYTF	TGCAGTGCTAGTATTTACAGGGTAGGCTATGGCTACACCTTC
TRBV3-1/TRBV3-2	17	TRBJ2-2	-	-	CASSQVVSGTNTGELFF	TGTGCCAGCAGCCAAGTGGTTAGCGGAACGAACACCGGGGAGCTGTTTTTT
TRBV3-1/TRBV3-2	15	TRBJ1-2	-	-	CASSQGMNRAYGYTF	TGTGCCAGCAGCCAAGGAATGAACAGGGCCTATGGCTACACCTTC
TRBV27	17	TRBJ2-5	-	TRBD1	CASSPWTGASIGETQYF	TGTGCCAGCAGTCCGTGGACAGGGGCGTCGATTGGGGAGACCCAGTACTTC
TRBV24-1	16	TRBJ1-5	-	TRBD1	CATSDSSTGLYQPQHF	TGTGCCACCAGTGATTCCTCGACAGGGTTGTACCAGCCCCAGCATTTT
TRBV5-4	19	TRBJ2-1	-	-	CASSLGGPSALRTNNEQFF	TGTGCCAGCAGCTTAGGGGGACCAAGTGCACTACGAACCAACAATGAGCAGTTCTTC
TRBV11-2	13	TRBJ1-1	-	TRBD1	CASSLDRSNEAFF	TGTGCCAGCAGCTTGGACAGGAGTAACGAAGCTTTCTTT
TRBV7-2	16	TRBJ1-1	-	TRBD1	CASSLRTGQGSTEAFF	TGTGCCAGCAGCCTACGGACAGGGCAGGGAAGCACTGAAGCTTTCTTT
TRBV7-2	16	TRBJ2-2	-	TRBD1	CASSSRRQGITGELFF	TGTGCCAGCAGCTCGAGAAGACAGGGGATCACCGGGGAGCTGTTTTTT
TRBV5-1	16	TRBJ2-3	-	TRBD2	CASSFSGEPSTDTQYF	TGCGCCAGCAGCTTTAGCGGGGAACCTAGCACAGATACGCAGTATTTT
TRBV9	17	TRBJ1-1	-	TRBD1	CASSASPTGLSITEAFF	TGTGCCAGCAGCGCCAGCCCGACAGGGTTGAGCATCACTGAAGCTTTCTTT